Each of the 28 T cell receptor beta chains below was sequenced from the same sample in a study of Ad26.COV2.S vaccination and SARS-CoV-2 variants. The table came from immunoSEQ multiplex PCR; TCRdb's copy has only in-frame clones and leaves some out. Of around 350,000 clones in the sample, 92% are singletons; the top ten hold about 3.9%. Specimen: peripheral blood, collected after recovery from COVID-19. The receptors originated from a human donor who had recovered from COVID-19.

The chain is built from TRBV14 and TRBJ1-2, with a weak D call TRBD1 (6 bases). The germline gives CDR1 SGHDN, CDR2 FVKESK. V was pared by 3 bases and J by 7 bases, with 12 bases between. The CDR3 contains 13 residues. CDR3 sequence: CASSQVQGLGYTF. As DNA, the CDR3 is TGTGCCAGCAGCCAGGTACAGGGCCTTGGCTACACCTTC.

This clone was observed a single time. This chain joins TRBV5-1 and TRBJ2-7, with 9 bases lining up with TRBD1. In germline, CDR1 is SGHRS, CDR2 YFSETQ. The J segment lost 3 bases and the V segment lost 3 bases, leaving 4 bases of the junction unmatched. The CDR3 spans 14 residues. DNA for the CDR3: TGCGCCAGCAGCTGGACAGGGGAAGGCTACGAGCAGTACTTC. Translating it yields CASSWTGEGYEQYF.

V is TRBV5-1 and J is TRBJ1-3, with a tentative D call TRBD1 (6 bases). Looked up from germline, CDR1 is SGHRS and CDR2 is YFSETQ. With 4 bases removed from V and 0 bases from J, the gap between germline ends came to 17 bases. The CDR3 spans 17 residues. CDR3 protein: CASSGTPLMSSGNTIYF. As DNA, the CDR3 is TGCGCCAGCAGCGGGACACCCCTGATGAGCTCTGGAAACACCATATATTTT.

This clone was detected once. The gene calls are TRBV6-6 and TRBJ1-1, with D unresolved. The CDR3 consists of 11 residues. Germline assignment: CDR1 MNHNY and CDR2 SVGAGI (reference sequence). The V end lost 5 bases, the J end lost 5 bases, and 6 bases lay between the germline ends. The CDR3 bases are TGTGCCAGCAGTGTTGATACTGAAGCTTTCTTT. Translation: CASSVDTEAFF.

This clone occurred once. The junction departs from the called germline gene at one end, perhaps through a read error. The chain has TRBV11-2 and TRBJ1-4; no definite D call. CDR3 length: 15 amino acids. Germline loops: CDR1 SGHAT, CDR2 FQNNGV. Written as DNA, the CDR3 is TGTGCCAGCAGCATAGACCCGAACCCTAACGAAAAACTGTTTTTT. This encodes CASSIDPNPNEKLFF.

The CDR3 DNA reads as TGTGCCAGCAGCTTACTGACAGGGGCAGCAGATACGCAGTATTTT. Translation: CASSLLTGAADTQYF. This chain uses TRBV11-2 with TRBJ2-3, with 8 bases aligning to TRBD1. V lost 2 bases to trimming and J lost 4 bases; unmatched junction nucleotides: 5. CDR1 and CDR2 from the germline V gene are SGHAT and FQNNGV. The CDR3 extends over 15 amino acids.

The gene calls are TRBV19 and TRBJ2-3, with a tentative D call TRBD2 (6 bases). The CDR3 consists of 17 residues. Between the trimmed V and J ends, which lost 4 bases and 2 bases, there was a span of 19 bases. CDR1 LNHDA and CDR2 SQIVND come from the germline V gene (reference sequence). Written as DNA, the CDR3 is TGTGCCAGTAGTACCCGGGCCTGGCCGGGGGTCACAGATACGCAGTATTTT. It translates to CASSTRAWPGVTDTQYF.

This clone was seen once. The chain uses TRBV3-1 (or the pseudogene TRBV3-2) and TRBJ1-6, with no clear D. V lost 1 base, J lost 10 bases, and 14 bases lay in between. Germline V gene data show CDR1 as LGHDT and CDR2 as YNNKEL (reference sequence). The CDR3 loop spans 15 amino acids. CDR3 coding DNA: TGTGCCAGCAGCCAAGTAGGTCAGCCTAGCTCACCCCTCCACTTT. This translates into CASSQVGQPSSPLHF.

The V call is TRBV27, the J call TRBJ2-3; D remains ambiguous. V was shortened by 7 bases and J by 0 bases, with 11 bases between the two germline ends. The germline V gene encodes CDR1 MNHEY and CDR2 SMNVEV (reference sequence). The CDR3 has 14 amino acids. The CDR3, as DNA: TGTGCCAGCAAAGGCTACCTTAGCACAGATACGCAGTATTTT. It is translated as CASKGYLSTDTQYF.

V is TRBV5-6 and J is TRBJ2-7; weak D call: TRBD2 (6 bases). The CDR3 is made up of 13 amino acids. The V end lost 3 bases, the J end lost 2 bases, and 9 bases lay between the germline ends. In germline, CDR1 is SGHDT, CDR2 YYEEEE. CDR3 region: CASSSRGTYEQYF. The CDR3 nucleotides read TGTGCCAGCAGCTCCCGGGGGACCTACGAGCAGTACTTC.

V gene TRBV15 combines with J gene TRBJ2-7, with D possibly matching TRBD1 (6 bases). With 0 bases removed from V and 2 bases from J, the gap between germline ends came to 11 bases. The CDR3 sequence is 15 residues long. Germline V lookup: CDR1 LNHNV, CDR2 YYDKDF (reference sequence). CDR3 DNA: TGTGCCACCAGCAGAGAAAGGACAGAAACCTACGAGCAGTACTTC. This gives the protein CATSRERTETYEQYF.

The chain recombines TRBV4-1 with TRBJ1-1; possible D gene TRBD1, 5 bases. Trimming stripped 2 bases from V and 1 base from J, with 11 bases between. The CDR3 is made up of 15 amino acids. Germline V gene sequence: CDR1 MGHRA, CDR2 YSYEKL. The CDR3 here is CASSQRWGENTEAFF. The CDR3 nucleotides are TGCGCCAGCAGCCAACGGTGGGGGGAGAACACTGAAGCTTTCTTT.

The chain has TRBV7-2 and TRBJ1-1, with TRBD1 matching 9 bases. The trim removed 2 bases at V and 11 bases at J, leaving 9 bases unmatched. The germline V gene has CDR1 SGHTA and CDR2 FQGNSA. The length of the CDR3 is 14 residues. The CDR3 DNA sequence: TGTGCCAGCAGCTTACCGACAGGGGGGGTGCGGGCTTTCTTT. Protein product: CASSLPTGGVRAFF.

The chain couples TRBV3-1 (or the pseudogene TRBV3-2) to TRBJ2-3; 9 bases map to TRBD2. The CDR3 spans 15 residues. V dropped 5 bases and J dropped 5; count of bases not matched to a gene: 8. CDR1 and CDR2 (germline): LGHDT, YNNKEL (reference sequence). DNA for the CDR3: TGTGCCAGCAGCATCGGGACTAGCCAAGTAGATACGCAGTATTTT. Translation gives CASSIGTSQVDTQYF.

The chain is built from TRBV2 and TRBJ1-5; D uncertain. V lost 9 bases and J 7 bases, leaving 13 bases between the germline ends. CDR1 SNHLY and CDR2 FYNNEI come from the germline V gene. The CDR3 loop spans 12 amino acids. The CDR3 loop reads CASRTSGQPQHF. The CDR3 nucleotides are TGTGCCAGTCGGACTAGCGGACAGCCCCAGCATTTT.

This clone was found once. The V call is TRBV29-1, the J call TRBJ2-2; 14 bases map to TRBD2. The CDR3 consists of 17 residues. Germline V gene lookup returns CDR1 SQVTM and CDR2 ANQGSEA. V was clipped by 4 bases and J by 2 bases; unmatched bases: 6. The CDR3 here is CSVGATSGGVNTGELFF. In nucleotides, the CDR3 is TGCAGCGTTGGGGCGACTAGCGGGGGGGTAAACACCGGGGAGCTGTTTTTT.

The V and J genes are TRBV11-1 and TRBJ1-4; D ambiguous. Germline V gene sequence: CDR1 SGHAT, CDR2 FQDESV (reference sequence). There are 15 residues in the CDR3. V lost 0 bases, J lost 4 bases, and 9 bases lay in between. DNA for the CDR3: TGTGCCAGCAGCTTAGCAGGGTCCTATAATGAAAAACTGTTTTTT. Its protein is CASSLAGSYNEKLFF.

The rearrangement uses TRBV27 and TRBJ1-2, with D possibly being TRBD1 (5 bases). The CDR3 covers 13 residues. Per the germline V gene, CDR1 is MNHEY and CDR2 is SMNVEV (reference sequence). V was pared by 5 bases and J by 3 bases, with 10 bases between. CDR3 DNA sequence: TGTGCCAGCAGTGACGGCAGGGACTATGGCTACACCTTC. Encoded protein: CASSDGRDYGYTF.

This clone was seen only once. The chain has TRBV4-1 and TRBJ2-2; 9 bases map to TRBD2. There are 15 residues in the CDR3. Germline CDR1 reads MGHRA; CDR2 reads YSYEKL. V lost 7 bases and J lost 5; bases outside the gene matches: 8. The CDR3 region is CASKGSLAGTGELFF. The CDR3 bases are TGCGCCAGCAAGGGGTCGCTAGCGGGGACCGGGGAGCTGTTTTTT.

Points on this clone: The sample carries other DNA sequences with the same CDR3. The chain links TRBV9 to TRBJ1-4; D is undetermined. Germline V CDR1 and CDR2: SGDLS, YYNGEE. The CDR3 contains 13 residues. Trimming stripped 0 bases from V and 2 bases from J, with 2 bases between. The CDR3 DNA reads as TGTGCCAGCAGCGTAGGCACTAATGAAAAACTGTTTTTT. Translating gives CASSVGTNEKLFF.

CDR3 coding DNA: TGCGCCAGCAGCCAATTCTGGACAGTTGGTAATTCACCCCTCCACTTT. It specifies CASSQFWTVGNSPLHF. V and J are TRBV5-1 and TRBJ1-6; maybe TRBD1 (6 bases). This CDR3 spans 16 amino acids. V gave up 4 bases and J gave up 6 bases, with 17 bases separating them. The germline gives CDR1 SGHRS, CDR2 YFSETQ.

This chain connects TRBV6-2 or TRBV6-3 to TRBJ2-2; perhaps TRBD1 as D (6 bases). The CDR3 runs to 19 residues. Trimming pared 0 bases from V and 0 bases from J, leaving 17 bases between. Germline V gene lookup returns CDR1 MNHEY and CDR2 SVGEGT. The CDR3 protein is CASSYSPDRDTSNTGELFF. CDR3 DNA sequence: TGTGCCAGCAGTTACTCGCCGGACCGGGACACGTCGAACACCGGGGAGCTGTTTTTT.

The V gene is TRBV3-1 (or the pseudogene TRBV3-2), the J gene TRBJ2-3; D unresolved. CDR1 and CDR2 (germline): LGHDT, YNNKEL (reference sequence). Trimming left V 0 bases short and J 2 bases short, with 12 bases between. The CDR3 loop spans 16 amino acids. The CDR3 DNA reads TGTGCCAGCAGCCAAGATATTACTGGGTACACAGATACGCAGTATTTT. Protein product: CASSQDITGYTDTQYF.

As for this clone: This specimen includes other DNA sequences encoding the same CDR3. In nucleotides, the CDR3 is TGTGCCAGCACTCGACAGCCTGGAGTGGGTGAAAAACTGTTTTTT. Translation gives CASTRQPGVGEKLFF. This chain links TRBV5-6 with TRBJ1-4; TRBD1 might be the D (5 bases). In germline, CDR1 is SGHDT, CDR2 YYEEEE. Trimming took 6 bases from V and 7 from J, leaving 19 bases between them. The CDR3 length is 15 residues.

This clone turned up a few times. This chain connects TRBV5-4 to TRBJ1-2, with 12 bases lining up with TRBD1. This CDR3 is 14 amino acids long. The J segment lost 7 bases and the V segment lost 4 bases, leaving 5 bases of the junction unmatched. The germline V gene has CDR1 SGHNT and CDR2 YYREEE (reference sequence). DNA of the CDR3: TGTGCCAGCAGCACCGGGACAGGGGGCCCTGGCTACACCTTC. Translating gives CASSTGTGGPGYTF.

V gene TRBV19 combines with J gene TRBJ1-2, with a weak D call TRBD1 (6 bases). V was pared by 9 bases and J by 4 bases, with 21 bases between. Germline V lookup: CDR1 LNHDA, CDR2 SQIVND (reference sequence). This CDR3 contains 15 residues. The CDR3 DNA reads as TGTGCCAGCACAATTCGCCTGGGGGGCGGCTATGGCTACACCTTC. Translation: CASTIRLGGGYGYTF.

This clone was counted a few times. J is TRBJ1-6 and V is TRBV6-5, with unresolved D. V lost 7 bases, J lost 4 bases, and 11 bases lay in between. The CDR3 loop spans 14 amino acids. The germline V gene encodes CDR1 MNHEY and CDR2 SVGAGI. The CDR3 DNA follows: TGTGCCAGCAAAAAGGACGGTTATAATTCACCCCTCCACTTT. Encoded protein: CASKKDGYNSPLHF.

CDR3 DNA: TGTGCCAGTAGTCCCCAAGTGTCCTCTGGAAACACCATATATTTT. The encoded protein is CASSPQVSSGNTIYF. The genes are TRBV19 and TRBJ1-3; D is ambiguous. V was shortened by 5 bases and J by 0 bases, with 11 bases between the two germline ends. CDR1 and CDR2 (germline): LNHDA, SQIVND (reference sequence). The CDR3 loop spans 15 amino acids.